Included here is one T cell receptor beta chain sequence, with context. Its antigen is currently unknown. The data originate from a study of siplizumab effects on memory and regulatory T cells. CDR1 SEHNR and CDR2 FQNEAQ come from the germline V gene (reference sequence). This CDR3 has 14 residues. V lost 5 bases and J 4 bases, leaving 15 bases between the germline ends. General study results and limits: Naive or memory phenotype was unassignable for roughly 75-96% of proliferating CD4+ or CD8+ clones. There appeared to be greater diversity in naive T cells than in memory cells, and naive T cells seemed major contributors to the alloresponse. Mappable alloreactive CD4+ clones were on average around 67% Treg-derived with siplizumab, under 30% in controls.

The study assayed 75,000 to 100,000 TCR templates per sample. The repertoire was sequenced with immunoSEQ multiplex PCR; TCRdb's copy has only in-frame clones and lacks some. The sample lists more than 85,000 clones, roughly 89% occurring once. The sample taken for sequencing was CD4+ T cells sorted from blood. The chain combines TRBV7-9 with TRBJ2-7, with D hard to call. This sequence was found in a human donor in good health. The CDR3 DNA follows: TGTGCCAGCAGCGTAGGAGACACACGGTACGAGCAGTACTTC. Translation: CASSVGDTRYEQYF.